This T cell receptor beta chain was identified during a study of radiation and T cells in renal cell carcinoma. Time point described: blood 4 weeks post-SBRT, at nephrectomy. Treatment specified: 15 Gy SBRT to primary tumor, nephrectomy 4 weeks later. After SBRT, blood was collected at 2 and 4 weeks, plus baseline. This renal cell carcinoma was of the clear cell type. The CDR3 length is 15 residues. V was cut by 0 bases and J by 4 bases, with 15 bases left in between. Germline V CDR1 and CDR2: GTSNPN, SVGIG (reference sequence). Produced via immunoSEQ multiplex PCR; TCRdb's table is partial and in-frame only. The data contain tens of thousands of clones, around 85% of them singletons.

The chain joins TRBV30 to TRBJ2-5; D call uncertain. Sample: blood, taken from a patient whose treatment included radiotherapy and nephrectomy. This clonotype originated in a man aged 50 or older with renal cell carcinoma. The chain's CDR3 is CAWSVFGGDRETQYF. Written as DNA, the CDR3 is TGTGCCTGGAGTGTATTCGGCGGCGATCGAGAGACCCAGTACTTC.